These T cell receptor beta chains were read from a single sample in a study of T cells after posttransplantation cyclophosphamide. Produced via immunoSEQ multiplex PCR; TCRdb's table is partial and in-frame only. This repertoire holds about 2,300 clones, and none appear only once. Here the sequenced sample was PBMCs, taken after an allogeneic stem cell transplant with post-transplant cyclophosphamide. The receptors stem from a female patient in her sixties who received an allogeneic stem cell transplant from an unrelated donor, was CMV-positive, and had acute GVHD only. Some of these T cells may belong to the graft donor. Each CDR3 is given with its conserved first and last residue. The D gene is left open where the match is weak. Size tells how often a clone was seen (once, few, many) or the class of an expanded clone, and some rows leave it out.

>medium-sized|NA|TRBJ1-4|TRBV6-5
TGTGCCAGCAGTCACCGGGGGGGCGCTAATGAAAAACTGTTTTTT
CASSHRGGANEKLFF
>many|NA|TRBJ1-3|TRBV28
TGTGCCAGCAGTTCCCCTCCTCAGGGAGCTGGAAACACCATATATTTT
CASSSPPQGAGNTIYF
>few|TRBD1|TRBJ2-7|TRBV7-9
TGTGCCAGCAGCTTAGCGGGGGCAGGGGGCTCCTACGAGCAGTACTTC
CASSLAGAGGSYEQYF
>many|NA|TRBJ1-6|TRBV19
TGTGCCAGTAGCACGGACTCTGGGGATAATTCACCCCTCCACTTT
CASSTDSGDNSPLHF
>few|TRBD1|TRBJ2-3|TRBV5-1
TGCGCCAGCAGCCAGACAGGGGGCGCAGATACGCAGTATTTT
CASSQTGGADTQYF
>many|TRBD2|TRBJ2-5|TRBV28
TGTGCCAGCACCACTGGGACTAGCCAAGAGACCCAGTACTTC
CASTTGTSQETQYF
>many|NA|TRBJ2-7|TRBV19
TGTGCCAGTAGTATTAATTCGAGGGTGGGACTTCTGCAGTACTTC
CASSINSRVGLLQYF
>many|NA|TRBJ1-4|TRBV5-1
TGCGCCAGCAGCTGGGGGGTAACAGATGGAAATGAAAAACTGTTTTTT
CASSWGVTDGNEKLFF
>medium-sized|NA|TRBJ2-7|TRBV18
TGTGCCAGCTCACCAGGGCAAGCCTCCGGTGACGAGCAGTACTTC
CASSPGQASGDEQYF
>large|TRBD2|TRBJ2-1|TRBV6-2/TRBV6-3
TGTGCCACCTCTAGCGGGAGAAATGAGCAGTTCTTC
CATSSGRNEQFF
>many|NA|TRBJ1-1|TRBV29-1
TGCAGCGTTGAAGGGAAGAGGGTGAACACTGAAGCTTTCTTT
CSVEGKRVNTEAFF
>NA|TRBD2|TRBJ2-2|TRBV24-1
TGTGCCACCAGTGATGTGAGGACTAGCGGGGGGAGGAACACCGGGGAGCTGTTTTTT
CATSDVRTSGGRNTGELFF
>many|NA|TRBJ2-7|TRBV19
TGTGCCAGTAGTATGGTAGGACTCTACGAGCAGTACTTC
CASSMVGLYEQYF
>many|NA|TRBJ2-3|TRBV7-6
TGTGCCAGCAGCCCCCGCGGCAGATCCACAGATACGCAGTATTTT
CASSPRGRSTDTQYF
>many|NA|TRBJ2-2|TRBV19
TGTGCCAGTAGCCGGGGGGGGACAGCGACCGGGGAGCTGTTTTTT
CASSRGGTATGELFF
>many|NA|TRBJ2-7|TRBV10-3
TGTGCCACCGGACAGTCCTACGAGCAGTACTTC
CATGQSYEQYF
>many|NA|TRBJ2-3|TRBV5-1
TGCGCCAGCAGCCTCCTCGTTTTGGTCACAGATACTAGTCCCACAGATACGCAGTATTTT
CASSLLVLVTDTSPTDTQYF
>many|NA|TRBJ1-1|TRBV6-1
TGTGCCAGCAGGATTAGACAGGAAGCTTTCTTT
CASRIRQEAFF
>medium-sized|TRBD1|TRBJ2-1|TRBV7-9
TGTGCCAGCAGCGTAGCAGGGGGTCCTTTGAATGAGCAGTTCTTC
CASSVAGGPLNEQFF
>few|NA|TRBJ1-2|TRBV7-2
TGTGCCAGCAGCTTGGGAGGACAGCCGGCAGATGGCTACACCTTC
CASSLGGQPADGYTF
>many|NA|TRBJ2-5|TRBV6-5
TGTGCCAGCCGCGGTCTACAGGGTAGTTGGGAGACCCAGTACTTC
CASRGLQGSWETQYF
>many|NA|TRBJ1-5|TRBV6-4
TGTGCCAGCAGTGAATCTCGAGCGCAGCCCCAGCATTTT
CASSESRAQPQHF
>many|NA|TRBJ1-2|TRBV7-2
TGTGCCAGCAGCTGGAAATTTGACAGGAACTATGGCTACACCTTC
CASSWKFDRNYGYTF
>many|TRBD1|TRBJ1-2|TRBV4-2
TGTGCCAGCAGCCAAGATTCGACAGGGTGGGACTATGGCTACACCTTC
CASSQDSTGWDYGYTF
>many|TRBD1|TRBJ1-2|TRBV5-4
TGTGCCAGCAGGTGGACAGGACTATCCAACTATGGCTACACCTTC
CASRWTGLSNYGYTF
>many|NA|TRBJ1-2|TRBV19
TGTGCCAGTAGTAAGTCTTCGGGTTTCTATGGCTACACCTTC
CASSKSSGFYGYTF